This TCR beta chain was sequenced for a study of shared clonotypes between healthy human individuals. Study as a whole: A couple of women and a few men aged 18 to 49 made up the donors.

The CDR3 sequence is 13 residues long. Germline loops: CDR1 MDHEN, CDR2 SYDVKM. The naive CD8 population came from CD45RO-negative cells selected for CCR7, without terminally differentiated effector memory CD45RA+ cells. As originally analysed: From ImmunoSEQ came sequences covering only the junction and carrying no quality scores, so filtering differed. TCRdb's table, derived via immunoSEQ multiplex PCR, lists solely in-frame clones and lacks some. V and J calls plus clone size are reproduced from that table; the DNA served to infer D and trimming. The sample holds around 650,000 clones; 95% to 97% are singletons and the top ten take approximately 0.1%. Notes on the study in general: Sequencing depth was predicted to influence how clonotypes are shared among donors. Compared with clonotypes that all four donors shared, non-shared clonotypes had lower generation probabilities.

About this clone: What it binds is unknown.

The rearrangement uses TRBV28 and TRBJ2-5, with 7 bases aligning to TRBD1. TRBJ2-7 explains the end of the DNA better; the J call may be wrong. The source material was naive CD8+ T cells sorted from blood. This TCR derives from a woman aged 25-40 years in good health. The CDR3 nucleotides are TGTGCCAGCAGTTCACGACAGGGCTACGAGCAGTACTTC. Protein product: CASSSRQGYEQYF.